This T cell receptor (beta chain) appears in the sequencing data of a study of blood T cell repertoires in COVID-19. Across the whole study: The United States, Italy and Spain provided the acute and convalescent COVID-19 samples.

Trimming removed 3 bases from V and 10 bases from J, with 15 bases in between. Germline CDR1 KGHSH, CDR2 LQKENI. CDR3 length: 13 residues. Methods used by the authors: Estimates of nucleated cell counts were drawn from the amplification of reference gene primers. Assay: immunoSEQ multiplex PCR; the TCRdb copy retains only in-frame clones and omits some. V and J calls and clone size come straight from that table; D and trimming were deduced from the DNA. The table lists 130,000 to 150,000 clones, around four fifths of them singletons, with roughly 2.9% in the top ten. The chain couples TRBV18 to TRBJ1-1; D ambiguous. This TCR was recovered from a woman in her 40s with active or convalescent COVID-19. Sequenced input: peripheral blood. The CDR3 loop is CASSPRGEGLAFF. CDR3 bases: TGTGCCAGCTCACCGAGAGGAGAGGGATTAGCTTTCTTT.